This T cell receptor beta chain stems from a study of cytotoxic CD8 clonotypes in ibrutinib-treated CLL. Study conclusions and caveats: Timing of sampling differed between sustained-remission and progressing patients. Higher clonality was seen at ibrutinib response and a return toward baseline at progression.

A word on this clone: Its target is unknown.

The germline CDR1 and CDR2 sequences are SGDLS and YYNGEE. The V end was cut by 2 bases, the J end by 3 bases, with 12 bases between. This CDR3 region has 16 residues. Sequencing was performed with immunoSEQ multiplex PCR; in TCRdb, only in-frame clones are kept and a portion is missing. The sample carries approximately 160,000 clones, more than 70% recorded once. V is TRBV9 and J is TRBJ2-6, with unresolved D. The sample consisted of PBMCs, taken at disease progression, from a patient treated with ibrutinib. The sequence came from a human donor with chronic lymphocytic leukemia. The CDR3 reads CASSVVRPRGANVLTF. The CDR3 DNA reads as TGTGCCAGCAGCGTGGTGAGGCCGCGTGGGGCCAACGTCCTGACTTTC. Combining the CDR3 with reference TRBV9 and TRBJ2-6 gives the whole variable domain DSGVTQTPKHLITATGQRVTLRCSPRSGDLSVYWYQQSLDQGLQFLIQYYNGEERAKGNILERFSAQQFPDLHSELNLSSLELGDSALYFCASSVVRPRGANVLTFGAGSRLTVL.